This TCR beta chain was sequenced for a study of early T cells in non-severe SARS-CoV-2 infection. TCRdb independently ran MiXCR on the 5' RACE reads; one entry per CDR3 protein. The sample includes under 90,000 distinct CDR3 sequences, less than 15% of them seen just once. Trimming stripped 7 bases from V and 4 bases from J, with 16 bases between. This CDR3 contains 14 residues. Looked up from germline, CDR1 is MNHNY and CDR2 is SVGAGI (reference sequence). The sequence was collected from an adult who was a healthcare worker with PCR-confirmed SARS-CoV-2 infection or an uninfected control (not recorded which). The V call is TRBV6-6, the J call TRBJ1-2; weak D call: TRBD1 (6 bases). The sequenced sample consisted of whole blood. CDR3 loop: CASTSGQTPYGYTF. The CDR3 DNA sequence: TGTGCCAGCACGTCCGGACAGACACCCTATGGCTACACCTTC.